The 2 T cell receptor beta chains below all came from one sample that was sequenced in a study of shared clonotypes between healthy human individuals. Produced via immunoSEQ multiplex PCR; TCRdb's table is partial and in-frame only. The sample includes around 2,000,000 clones, 90% to 95% of them seen just once. It was CD45RO-negative cells, positively selected for CCR7, that made up naive CD8 cells, with terminally differentiated effector memory CD45RA+ cells excluded. Sequencing used naive CD8+ T cells from PBMCs. These receptors were taken from a man younger than 35 in good health. Some clones in this sample may be carry-over from other donors' samples.

The chain couples TRBV7-2 to TRBJ2-7; no clear D. The CDR3 has 14 residues. Trimming took off 2 bases at V and 7 bases at J, with 15 bases between the two ends. Germline V gives CDR1 SGHTA, CDR2 FQGNSA. The CDR3 is CASSLRRNPGEQYF. DNA of the CDR3: TGTGCCAGCAGCTTAAGGCGGAACCCTGGGGAGCAGTACTTC.

The J gene is TRBJ1-5, the V gene TRBV10-3, with D possibly matching TRBD1 (5 bases). This CDR3 comprises 16 residues. Deletions cut 0 bases from V and 4 bases from J, with 13 bases between. Germline lookup yields CDR1 ENHRY and CDR2 SYGVKD. The CDR3 protein is CAISESGQGENQPQHF. CDR3 DNA sequence: TGTGCCATCAGTGAGTCGGGGCAGGGAGAAAATCAGCCCCAGCATTTT.